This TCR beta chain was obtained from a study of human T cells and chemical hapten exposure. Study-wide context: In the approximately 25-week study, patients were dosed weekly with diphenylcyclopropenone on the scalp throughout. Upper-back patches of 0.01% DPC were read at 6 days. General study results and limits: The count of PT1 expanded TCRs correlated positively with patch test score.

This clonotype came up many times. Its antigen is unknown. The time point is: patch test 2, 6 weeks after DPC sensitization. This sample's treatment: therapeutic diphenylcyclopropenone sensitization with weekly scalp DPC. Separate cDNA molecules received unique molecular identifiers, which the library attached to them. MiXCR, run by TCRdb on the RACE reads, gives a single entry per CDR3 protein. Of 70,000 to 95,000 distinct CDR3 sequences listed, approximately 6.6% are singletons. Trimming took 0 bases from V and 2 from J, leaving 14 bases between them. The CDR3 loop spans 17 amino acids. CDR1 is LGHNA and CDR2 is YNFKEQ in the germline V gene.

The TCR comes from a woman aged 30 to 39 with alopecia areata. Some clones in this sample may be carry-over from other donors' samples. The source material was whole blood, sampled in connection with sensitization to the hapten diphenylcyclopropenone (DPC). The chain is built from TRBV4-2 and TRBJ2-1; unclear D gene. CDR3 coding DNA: TGTGCCAGCAGCCAAGATAGTGCTACCCGACCCTACAATGAGCAGTTCTTC. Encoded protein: CASSQDSATRPYNEQFF.